This TCR beta chain emerged from a study of control samples from healthy donors and cancer patients. Libraries were prepared by immunoSEQ multiplex PCR; TCRdb keeps only in-frame clonotypes and omits some of them. The table includes over 110,000 clones, 70% to 90% detected once. Germline V lookup: CDR1 ENHRY, CDR2 SYGVKD. The germline V and J ends were trimmed by 0 bases and 4 bases, with 6 bases remaining between them. The CDR3 loop spans 13 amino acids. This chain joins TRBV10-3 and TRBJ2-5; perhaps TRBD2 as D (6 bases). The sequenced material came from blood. The clonotype originates from a woman in her 30s in good health. The CDR3 region is CAISESTRETQYF. The CDR3, as DNA: TGTGCCATCAGTGAGTCGACTAGAGAGACCCAGTACTTC.